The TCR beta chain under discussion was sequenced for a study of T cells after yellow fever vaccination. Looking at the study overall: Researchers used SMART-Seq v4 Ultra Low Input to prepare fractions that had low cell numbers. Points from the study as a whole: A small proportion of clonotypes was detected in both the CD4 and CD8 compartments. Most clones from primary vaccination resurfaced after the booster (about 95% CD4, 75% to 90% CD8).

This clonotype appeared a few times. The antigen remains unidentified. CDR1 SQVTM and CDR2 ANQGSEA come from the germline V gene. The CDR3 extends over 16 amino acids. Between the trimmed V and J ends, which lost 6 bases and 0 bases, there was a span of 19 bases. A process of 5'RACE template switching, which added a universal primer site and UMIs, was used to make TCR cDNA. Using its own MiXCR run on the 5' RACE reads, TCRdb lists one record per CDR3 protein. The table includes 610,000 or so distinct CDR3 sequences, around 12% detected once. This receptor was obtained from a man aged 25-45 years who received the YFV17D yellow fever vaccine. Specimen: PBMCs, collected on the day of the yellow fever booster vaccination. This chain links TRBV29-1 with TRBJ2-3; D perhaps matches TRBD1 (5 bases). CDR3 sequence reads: CSVSIRGKPSTDTQYF. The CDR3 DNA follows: TGCAGCGTGTCAATTAGGGGCAAACCTAGCACAGATACGCAGTATTTT.